Sequencing of this TCR beta chain was carried out in a study of response to subunit inactivated influenza vaccine. Study observations and caveats: It was suggested by the authors that few new T cells are recruited by each seasonal influenza vaccination.

TCRdb re-called the RT-PCR reads through MiXCR, storing one row per CDR3 protein. The top ten clones hold around 13% of a sample with a few hundred thousand distinct CDR3 sequences, under 8.5% of them seen once. The length of the CDR3 is 18 residues. Germline V gene data show CDR1 as ENHRY and CDR2 as SYGVKD. J lost 3 bases, V lost 4 bases, and 14 bases had no gene match. This clonotype was seen repeatedly, ten times or more. Its specificity is unknown. This rearrangement joins TRBV10-3 to TRBJ2-7; 11 bases align to TRBD2. The receptor's source is a man aged 50 to 69 who received an inactivated influenza vaccine. Sequenced here: PBMCs from blood, sampled less than 30 months after vaccination. DNA for the CDR3: TGTGCCATCAGTGCGCTAGCGGGGGGAATACACACTAACTACGAGCAGTACTTC. Protein sequence: CAISALAGGIHTNYEQYF.